Below, 9 T cell receptor beta chains from the same sample are listed, as sequenced in a study of immune cell composition in non-small cell lung cancer. Here immunoSEQ multiplex PCR was the method, and the copy in TCRdb shows in-frame clones only, minus some. The sample contains 5,000 to 5,500 clones, about two thirds of which appear only once. The material sequenced was lung tumor tissue. The receptors stem from a human donor with non-small cell lung cancer.

In nucleotides, the CDR3 is TGTGCCAGCAGTCTCCGTGGGGGGCGGGGGGAGCAGTACTTC. Translating it yields CASSLRGGRGEQYF. The rearrangement joins TRBV27 to TRBJ2-7, with a possible D match to TRBD2 (7 bases). The V and J ends lost 5 bases and 7 bases respectively, with 18 bases between them. CDR3 length equals 14 residues. The germline V gene encodes CDR1 MNHEY and CDR2 SMNVEV (reference sequence).

V usage is TRBV28 and J usage is TRBJ1-4; 8 bases match TRBD1. Germline-derived CDR1 and CDR2 are MDHEN and SYDVKM. The V gene end was trimmed by 4 bases and the J gene end by 8 bases; junction bases not matched to a gene: 6. CDR3 length: 14 residues. CDR3 loop: CASSSGQGHEKLFF. The CDR3 DNA follows: TGTGCCAGCAGTTCCGGACAGGGTCACGAAAAACTGTTTTTT.

The table lists this clone with a count of one. The chain is built from TRBV25-1 and TRBJ2-5; possibly TRBD2 for D (5 bases). The CDR3 has 13 residues. The V gene lost 2 bases and the J gene lost 10 bases, with 14 bases spanning the gap. Germline V gene data show CDR1 as MGHDK and CDR2 as SYGVNS. The CDR3 here is CASSESGPEVQYF. CDR3 in DNA: TGTGCCAGCAGTGAAAGCGGACCCGAGGTCCAGTACTTC. The whole variable domain, remainder taken from reference TRBV25-1 and TRBJ2-5, is EADIYQTPRYLVIGTGKKITLECSQTMGHDKMYWYQQDPGMELHLIHYSYGVNSTEKGDLSSESTVSRIRTEHFPLTLESARPSHTSQYLCASSESGPEVQYFGPGTRLLVL.

This chain connects TRBV5-1 to TRBJ1-2; TRBD1 aligns across 9 bases. J was trimmed by 3 bases and V by 0 bases; bases with no gene match: 6. The CDR3 has 16 residues. Germline V CDR1 and CDR2: SGHRS, YFSETQ. This CDR3 reads CASSLASQGADYGYTF. The CDR3 DNA is TGCGCCAGCAGCTTGGCGTCACAGGGGGCAGACTATGGCTACACCTTC.

This chain uses TRBV5-4 with TRBJ2-7; 8 bases fit TRBD2. CDR3 length equals 14 residues. Germline-derived CDR1 and CDR2 are SGHNT and YYREEE (reference sequence). After removal of 5 bases from V and 3 bases from J, the junction contained 7 bases not matched to a gene. CDR3 DNA: TGTGCCAGCAGAGAGACTAGCGTAGACTACGAGCAGTACTTC. Translation: CASRETSVDYEQYF.

J is TRBJ2-3 and V is TRBV5-6; no firm D call. This CDR3 contains 13 residues. V was pared by 0 bases and J by 2 bases, with 4 bases between. Per the germline V gene, CDR1 is SGHDT and CDR2 is YYEEEE. The CDR3 reads CASSLGATDTQYF. In DNA form, the CDR3 reads TGTGCCAGCAGCTTGGGGGCCACAGATACGCAGTATTTT.

This clone was seen just once. This rearrangement joins TRBV5-4 to TRBJ2-3; TRBD2 matches 13 bases. CDR1 and CDR2 from the germline V gene are SGHNT and YYREEE (reference sequence). This CDR3 has 15 amino acids. The J segment lost 3 bases and the V segment lost 4 bases, leaving 2 bases of the junction unmatched. CDR3 amino acids: CASSEGLAGTDTQYF. CDR3 in DNA: TGTGCCAGCAGCGAGGGACTAGCGGGAACAGATACGCAGTATTTT.

The chain links TRBV5-1 to TRBJ1-2; D unclear. CDR3 length: 13 amino acids. Looked up from germline, CDR1 is SGHRS and CDR2 is YFSETQ. The V and J ends lost 7 bases and 8 bases respectively, with 18 bases between them. CDR3: CASSTLELEGYTF. The DNA of the CDR3 is TGCGCCAGCTCGACATTAGAGTTGGAAGGCTACACCTTC.

The V gene is TRBV6-6, the J gene TRBJ2-7; 9 nucleotides agree with TRBD2. CDR1 is MNHNY and CDR2 is SVGAGI in the germline V gene (reference sequence). The CDR3 has 14 amino acids. Trimming removed 2 bases from V and 3 bases from J; junction bases left unmatched: 2. CDR3 protein: CASSYEAGGYEQYF. In nucleotides, the CDR3 is TGTGCCAGCAGTTACGAAGCGGGAGGCTACGAGCAGTACTTC.